The rows below give T cell receptor beta chains drawn from one sample of a study of T cells after yellow fever vaccination. TCRdb redid the calling of the 5' RACE reads with MiXCR, one entry per CDR3 protein. The sample shows a few hundred thousand distinct CDR3 sequences, approximately 4.5% of them seen only once. The sequences come from PBMCs, collected 15 days after the yellow fever booster vaccination. The receptors shown here come from a man younger than 30 who received the YFV17D yellow fever vaccine. CDR3s include the opening cysteine and the closing phenylalanine or tryptophan. The D gene is left open where the match is weak. Clone size is given for some rows only: seen once, a few or many times, or a class if the clone is expanded.

len,d_gene,abundance,j_gene,v_gene,CDR3aa,CDR3nt
14,TRBD2,few,TRBJ2-1,TRBV20-1,CSTYRRGVYNEQFF,TGCAGTACATACCGGCGGGGGGTATACAATGAGCAGTTCTTC
16,TRBD1,NA,TRBJ2-1,TRBV18,CASSPELGQGVYEQFF,TGTGCCAGCTCACCAGAATTGGGACAGGGTGTATATGAGCAGTTCTTC
18,NA,NA,TRBJ2-6,TRBV7-6,CASRGRTSSSSGANVLTF,TGTGCCAGCAGGGGTCGGACTTCCAGCTCCTCTGGGGCCAACGTCCTGACTTTC
15,NA,many,TRBJ1-2,TRBV5-1,CASKGLAIHHYGYTF,TGCGCCAGCAAGGGTCTAGCGATTCACCACTATGGCTACACCTTC
14,TRBD1,many,TRBJ2-2,TRBV7-3,CASSRNRGTGELFF,TGTGCCAGCAGCCGCAACAGGGGTACCGGGGAGCTGTTTTTT
16,TRBD2,NA,TRBJ2-5,TRBV28,CASSRRLAGEQETQYF,TGTGCCAGCAGTCGTCGACTAGCGGGGGAGCAAGAGACCCAGTACTTC
12,NA,few,TRBJ2-5,TRBV29-1,CSAWAKGETQYF,TGCAGCGCTTGGGCGAAGGGAGAGACCCAGTACTTC
13,NA,NA,TRBJ1-4,TRBV19,CASRSYRGEKLFF,TGTGCCAGTAGATCCTACCGGGGTGAAAAACTGTTTTTT
15,NA,NA,TRBJ1-5,TRBV6-5,CASSYSGVGEQPQHF,TGTGCCAGCAGTTACTCAGGGGTGGGAGAACAGCCCCAGCATTTT
12,TRBD1,NA,TRBJ2-1,TRBV7-2,CASRNPGQAIMF,TGTGCCAGCAGGAACCCGGGACAGGCCATAATGTTC
12,NA,NA,TRBJ1-6,TRBV25-1,CASSVSLGPLHF,TGTGCCAGCAGTGTCAGCCTTGGACCCCTCCACTTT
13,TRBD1,few,TRBJ2-7,TRBV29-1,CSGLGQGMVEQYF,TGCAGCGGGCTGGGACAGGGGATGGTAGAGCAGTACTTC
14,NA,few,TRBJ2-5,TRBV29-1,CSVAATSEGETQYF,TGCAGCGTAGCAGCCACGTCGGAAGGAGAGACCCAGTACTTC
14,TRBD1,few,TRBJ2-3,TRBV10-3,CATQPGQGPDTQYF,TGTGCCACGCAACCGGGACAGGGCCCAGATACGCAGTATTTT
14,TRBD1,many,TRBJ1-2,TRBV12-3/TRBV12-4,CASSPSGGGNGYTF,TGTGCCAGCAGTCCCTCAGGGGGTGGGAATGGCTACACCTTC
17,TRBD2,many,TRBJ2-2,TRBV20-1,CSARAGAGGSNTGELFF,TGCAGTGCTAGAGCGGGAGCGGGGGGCTCGAACACCGGGGAGCTGTTTTTT
16,TRBD1,few,TRBJ2-3,TRBV5-1,CASSRDRVGSTDTQYF,TGCGCCAGCAGCCGGGACAGGGTAGGGAGCACAGATACGCAGTATTTT
15,NA,NA,TRBJ2-1,TRBV5-1,CASSPGGDSYNEQFF,TGCGCCAGCAGCCCTGGAGGAGACTCCTACAATGAGCAGTTCTTC
12,TRBD1,few,TRBJ1-4,TRBV20-1,CSAPTGAEKLFF,TGCAGTGCCCCAACAGGGGCCGAAAAACTGTTTTTT
15,NA,many,TRBJ2-5,TRBV7-8,CASSLRLMAQETQYF,TGTGCCAGCAGCTTAAGGCTTATGGCGCAAGAGACCCAGTACTTC
16,TRBD1,many,TRBJ2-3,TRBV6-5,CASSYLAGGSTDTQYF,TGTGCCAGCAGTTACTTGGCAGGGGGTAGCACAGATACGCAGTATTTT
16,TRBD1,NA,TRBJ1-5,TRBV12-5,CASGPPGTGVHQPQHF,TGTGCTAGTGGCCCCCCCGGGACAGGGGTTCATCAGCCCCAGCATTTT
15,TRBD1,NA,TRBJ1-5,TRBV29-1,CSVGQGGSSNQPQHF,TGCAGCGTTGGACAGGGGGGTTCTAGCAATCAGCCCCAGCATTTT
15,NA,many,TRBJ1-4,TRBV7-9,CASSSEGLVGEKLFF,TGTGCCAGCAGCTCTGAGGGACTGGTTGGAGAAAAACTGTTTTTT
12,TRBD2,NA,TRBJ2-3,TRBV6-2/TRBV6-3,CASSYAGGEQYF,TGTGCCAGCAGTTACGCGGGGGGCGAACAGTATTTT
14,NA,many,TRBJ1-5,TRBV12-3/TRBV12-4,CASRDQGHGQPQHF,TGTGCCAGCAGAGATCAGGGGCACGGACAGCCCCAGCATTTT
14,TRBD1,many,TRBJ1-2,TRBV5-5,CASSSGQGVGGYTF,TGTGCCAGCAGCTCGGGACAGGGAGTAGGCGGCTACACCTTC
16,NA,few,TRBJ1-4,TRBV12-3/TRBV12-4,CASRATAVATNEKLFF,TGTGCCAGCAGAGCGACAGCAGTTGCAACTAATGAAAAACTGTTTTTT
15,NA,NA,TRBJ1-4,TRBV12-3/TRBV12-4,CASSLRFTGGGKLFF,TGTGCCAGCAGTCTAAGATTTACAGGCGGGGGAAAACTGTTTTTT
13,TRBD1,NA,TRBJ1-4,TRBV7-9,CASSLRQGVKLFF,TGTGCCAGCAGCTTAAGACAGGGCGTAAAACTGTTTTTT
15,TRBD2,many,TRBJ2-1,TRBV7-8,CASSNAALAYNEQFF,TGTGCCAGCAGCAACGCCGCACTAGCGTACAATGAGCAGTTCTTC
14,NA,many,TRBJ1-1,TRBV5-1,CASSAGHVNTEAFF,TGCGCCAGCAGCGCGGGACACGTTAACACTGAAGCTTTCTTT
16,TRBD1,many,TRBJ1-1,TRBV6-5,CASSYLRGPRNTEAFF,TGTGCCAGCAGTTACCTCAGGGGGCCCAGGAACACTGAAGCTTTCTTT
13,NA,many,TRBJ1-1,TRBV9,CASSVGGRTEAFF,TGTGCCAGCAGCGTTGGGGGTCGGACTGAAGCTTTCTTT
14,NA,many,TRBJ1-1,TRBV20-1,CSARGPGGYTEAFF,TGCAGTGCTAGAGGACCGGGTGGGTACACTGAAGCTTTCTTT
15,NA,many,TRBJ2-7,TRBV2,CASSEATRRSYEQYF,TGTGCCAGCAGTGAAGCAACAAGACGCAGCTACGAGCAGTACTTC
12,NA,many,TRBJ1-6,TRBV29-1,CSVGEGHSPLHF,TGCAGCGTTGGGGAAGGGCACTCACCCCTCCACTTT
14,TRBD1,many,TRBJ1-5,TRBV20-1,CSARGGDRGQPQHF,TGCAGTGCTAGAGGGGGGGACAGGGGGCAGCCCCAGCATTTT
12,NA,many,TRBJ2-7,TRBV7-9,CASSLSRVEQYF,TGTGCCAGCAGCTTAAGCAGGGTCGAGCAGTACTTC
13,NA,NA,TRBJ2-3,TRBV6-6,CASSHSPADTQYF,TGTGCCAGCAGCCACTCCCCCGCAGATACGCAGTATTTT
12,NA,few,TRBJ2-1,TRBV6-5,CASSYAGWEQFF,TGTGCCAGCAGTTACGCCGGGTGGGAGCAGTTCTTC
14,NA,NA,TRBJ2-1,TRBV20-1,CSARDLSGTGEQFF,TGCAGTGCTAGAGATCTGTCCGGGACGGGTGAGCAGTTCTTC
18,NA,few,TRBJ2-2,TRBV5-1,CASSTIGLANRATGELFF,TGCGCCAGCAGCACGATAGGATTGGCGAATAGGGCCACCGGGGAGCTGTTTTTT
14,TRBD2,many,TRBJ2-5,TRBV11-2,CASSLPGLAGLRYF,TGTGCCAGCAGCCTACCGGGACTAGCGGGGCTCAGGTACTTC
16,TRBD1,NA,TRBJ1-2,TRBV18,CASSPFRDRVDDGYTF,TGTGCCAGCTCACCGTTCCGGGACAGGGTTGACGATGGCTACACCTTC
18,NA,few,TRBJ1-1,TRBV7-2,CASSLILATLRGYTEAFF,TGTGCCAGCAGCTTAATTTTAGCTACCCTCAGAGGATACACTGAAGCTTTCTTT
14,NA,many,TRBJ2-5,TRBV6-5,CASTGRWFQETQYF,TGTGCCAGCACGGGCCGGTGGTTCCAAGAGACCCAGTACTTC
14,NA,few,TRBJ2-5,TRBV5-1,CASSPGTTQETQYF,TGCGCCAGCAGTCCGGGGACAACCCAAGAGACCCAGTACTTC
15,TRBD1,few,TRBJ2-7,TRBV7-6,CASSLGLGRGYEQYF,TGTGCCAGCAGCTTAGGGCTGGGCAGGGGGTACGAGCAGTACTTC
15,NA,NA,TRBJ2-3,TRBV18,CASSPTGFGTDTQYF,TGTGCCAGCTCACCAACTGGGTTTGGCACAGATACGCAGTATTTT
15,TRBD1,many,TRBJ2-3,TRBV4-1,CASSQDRGRIDTQYF,TGCGCCAGCAGCCAGGACAGGGGGCGAATAGATACGCAGTATTTT
13,NA,many,TRBJ1-6,TRBV20-1,CSAIPQGNSPLHF,TGCAGTGCTATCCCACAGGGCAATTCACCCCTCCACTTT
12,NA,few,TRBJ1-3,TRBV10-3,CATAGSGNTIYF,TGTGCCACCGCCGGCTCTGGAAACACCATATATTTT
15,TRBD2,few,TRBJ2-5,TRBV6-5,CASSYVTSGRETQYF,TGTGCCAGCAGTTACGTGACTAGCGGGAGGGAGACCCAGTACTTC
15,NA,NA,TRBJ2-5,TRBV3-1,CASSEWQGIQETQYF,TGTGCCAGCAGCGAATGGCAGGGTATCCAAGAGACCCAGTACTTC